Each of the 5 T cell receptor beta chains below was sequenced from the same sample in a study of vaccination and CD4 T cells after COVID-19. These receptors' targets are unknown. Cultured CD4+ T cells had their DNA profiled by the Oncomine TCR Beta short-read assay. TCRdb fed the PCR reads into MiXCR, producing one record per CDR3 protein. Counted here are roughly 22,000 distinct CDR3 sequences, 62% occurring once; the ten biggest clones make up 7.8%. Treatment in this sample: roughly ten-day PBMC culture with coronavirus spike peptide pools or control peptides (ViraFEST assay). Source material: CD4+ T cells from blood, cultured in vitro. These receptors were obtained from a human donor who had recovered from COVID-19.

The J gene is TRBJ1-6, the V gene TRBV28; D is unresolved. CDR1 and CDR2 from the germline V gene are MDHEN and SYDVKM. The length of the CDR3 is 11 residues. Between the trimmed V and J ends, which lost 5 bases and 9 bases, there was a span of 5 bases. CDR3 nucleotide sequence: TGTGCCAGCAGTCTCCGTTCACCCCTCCACTTT. Translation gives CASSLRSPLHF.

This chain links TRBV7-2 with TRBJ2-7; D remains unclear. Trimming cost V 3 bases and J 3 bases, with 12 bases left between them. Germline V gene lookup returns CDR1 SGHTA and CDR2 FQGNSA. This CDR3 is built from 14 residues. CDR3 sequence: CASSFGRDLYEQYF. The CDR3 DNA reads TGTGCCAGCAGCTTTGGAAGAGACCTCTACGAGCAGTACTTC.

J is TRBJ1-5 and V is TRBV2; tentatively, D is TRBD1 (5 bases). CDR3 size: 12 residues. Germline V gives CDR1 SNHLY, CDR2 FYNNEI. V dropped 6 bases and J dropped 9 bases, with 12 bases sitting between them. The DNA of the CDR3 is TGTGCCAGCAGGGGGGACGGGGGGCCCCAGCATTTT. As protein: CASRGDGGPQHF.

The chain carries TRBV20-1 and TRBJ2-5; a weak D match, TRBD1 (5 bases). Germline V gene lookup returns CDR1 DFQATT and CDR2 SNEGSKA (reference sequence). The length of the CDR3 is 16 residues. Trimming took 5 bases from V and 4 from J, leaving 23 bases between them. The CDR3 DNA reads TGCAGTGCTCTAACAATTAGGGGATGGTCCATAGAGACCCAGTACTTC. Translating gives CSALTIRGWSIETQYF.

Notes on this clonotype: At one boundary the junction diverges from the germline segment, which might be a read error. The chain uses TRBV5-5 and TRBJ1-5; 7 bases match TRBD1. The CDR3 contains 15 residues. Germline V gene lookup returns CDR1 SGHKS and CDR2 YYEKEE (reference sequence). For the CDR3, the DNA is TGCGCCAGCAGCCAATCGACAGGGTTGGATCAGCCCCAGCATTTT. It codes for CASSQSTGLDQPQHF.